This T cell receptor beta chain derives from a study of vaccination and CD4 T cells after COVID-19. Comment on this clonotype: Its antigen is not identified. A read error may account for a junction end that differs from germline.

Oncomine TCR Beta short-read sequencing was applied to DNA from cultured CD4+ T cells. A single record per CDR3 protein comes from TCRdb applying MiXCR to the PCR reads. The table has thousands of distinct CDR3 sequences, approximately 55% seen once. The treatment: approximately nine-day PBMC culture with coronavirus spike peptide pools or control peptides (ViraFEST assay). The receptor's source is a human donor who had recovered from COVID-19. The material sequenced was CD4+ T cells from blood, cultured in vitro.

The CDR3 sequence: CACSPLRNSPLHF. CDR3 nucleotide sequence: TGTGCCTGCAGCCCACTGCGCAATTCACCCCTCCACTTT. This chain joins TRBV5-8 and TRBJ1-6, with D unclear. CDR3 length: 13 amino acids. Germline CDR1 and CDR2: SGHTS and YDEGEE.